This T cell receptor beta chain is from a study of blood T cell repertoires in COVID-19. Study in general: Samples came from the United States, Italy and Spain, spanning acute and convalescent COVID-19. Sample material is recorded as cDNA or gDNA derived from T cells, B-cell-depleted T cells, or PBMCs.

In the authors' methods: Estimated nucleated cell counts came from reference gene primer amplification. Profiled with immunoSEQ multiplex PCR; TCRdb holds only in-frame clones, not every one. V and J calls and clone size follow that table, whereas D and trimming were derived from the DNA. Of some 270,000 clones in the sample, approximately 86% were seen once. Germline CDR1 and CDR2: SNHLY and FYNNEI. The CDR3 length is 18 residues. V shed 3 bases and J 2 bases; nucleotides not matched to a gene: 15. The chain recombines TRBV2 with TRBJ1-1; TRBD1 aligns across 7 bases. The specimen sequenced was peripheral blood. The TCR comes from a man aged 35-49 years with active or convalescent COVID-19. DNA of the CDR3: TGTGCCAGCAGTGACCCCCTGATCAACAGGGGTGCTAACACTGAAGCTTTCTTT. The encoded protein is CASSDPLINRGANTEAFF.